These 5 T cell receptor beta chains came from one sample sequenced in a study of cytomegalovirus exposure and HLA in healthy donors. PCR employed 60 Vbeta and 13 Jbeta primers. Profiling relied on immunoSEQ multiplex PCR, and the TCRdb table lists in-frame clones only, not all of them. The sample yields 130,000 to 150,000 clones, about 84% seen once. Sequencing used PBMCs. The source of these receptors is a male donor in good health and CMV-seronegative.

This clone has just a few counts. This rearrangement joins TRBV5-4 to TRBJ2-1; the match to TRBD2 covers 10 bases. The junction had 8 bases not matched to a gene; V was cut back by 5 bases and J by 6 bases. The CDR3 length is 15 residues. Germline CDR1 SGHNT, CDR2 YYREEE (reference sequence). The CDR3 loop reads CASSSAGGPSNEQFF. The CDR3 coding sequence is TGTGCCAGCAGTTCAGCGGGGGGGCCTAGCAATGAGCAGTTCTTC.

The chain carries TRBV2 and TRBJ1-6; possibly TRBD1 for D (5 bases). Trimming removed 8 bases at V and 3 bases at J, with 17 bases between. CDR3 length: 16 residues. Germline V gene lookup returns CDR1 SNHLY and CDR2 FYNNEI. The CDR3: CASVYQRGGYNSPLHF. In DNA, the CDR3 is TGTGCCAGCGTCTACCAACGGGGGGGCTATAATTCACCCCTCCACTTT. The full variable domain, rest sourced from reference TRBV2 and TRBJ1-6, is EPEVTQTPSHQVTQMGQEVILRCVPISNHLYFYWYRQILGQKVEFLVSFYNNEISEKSEIFDDQFSVERPDGSNFTLKIRSTKLEDSAMYFCASVYQRGGYNSPLHFGNGTRLTVT.

This chain connects TRBV6-1 to TRBJ2-7; tentatively, D is TRBD1 (6 bases). Germline CDR1 and CDR2: MNHNS and SASEGT. The CDR3 has 12 amino acids. The V gene lost 8 bases and the J gene lost 6 bases, with 14 bases spanning the gap. Here the CDR3 DNA reads TGTGCCAGCCACCCAAGGGGGAGCGAGCAGTACTTC. Translated, it gives CASHPRGSEQYF.

This chain connects TRBV7-2 to TRBJ2-7, with 7 bases that match TRBD1. This CDR3 contains 15 residues. J was trimmed by 4 bases and V by 5 bases; bases with no gene match: 11. The germline gives CDR1 SGHTA, CDR2 FQGNSA. The CDR3 spells CASSLQGGGLYEQYF. CDR3 in DNA: TGTGCCAGCAGCCTACAAGGGGGCGGGCTGTACGAGCAGTACTTC.

This clone was detected a few times. The V and J genes are TRBV6-1 and TRBJ2-2; the match to TRBD1 covers 10 bases. The CDR3 spans 15 residues. Germline trimming cut 6 bases from V and 5 bases from J; bases unmatched to any gene: 6. Germline V gene lookup returns CDR1 MNHNS and CDR2 SASEGT. The CDR3 here is CASRLGTGETGELFF. CDR3 bases: TGTGCCAGCAGATTGGGGACAGGGGAAACCGGGGAGCTGTTTTTT.